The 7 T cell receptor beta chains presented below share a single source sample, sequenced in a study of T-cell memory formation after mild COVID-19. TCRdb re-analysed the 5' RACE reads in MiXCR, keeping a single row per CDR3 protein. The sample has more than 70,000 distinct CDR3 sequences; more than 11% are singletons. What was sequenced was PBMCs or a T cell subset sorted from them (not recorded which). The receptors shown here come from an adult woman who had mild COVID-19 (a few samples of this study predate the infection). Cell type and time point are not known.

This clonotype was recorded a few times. The CDR3 reads CASSRNGTGTHAAGEQYF. The DNA of the CDR3 is TGTGCCAGCAGCAGAAACGGGACAGGTACCCATGCAGCCGGCGAGCAGTACTTC. The gene calls are TRBV6-5 and TRBJ2-7; TRBD1 matches 8 bases. With V trimmed by 6 bases and J by 6 bases, 22 bases remained unmatched. The CDR3 is 18 residues long. Germline CDR1 is MNHEY and CDR2 is SVGAGI.

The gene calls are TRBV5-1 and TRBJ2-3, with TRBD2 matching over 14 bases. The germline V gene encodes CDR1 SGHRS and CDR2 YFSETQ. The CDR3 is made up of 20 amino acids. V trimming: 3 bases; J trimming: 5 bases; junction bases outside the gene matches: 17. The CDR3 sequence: CASSSGTLGTSGGTEDTQYF. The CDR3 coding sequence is TGCGCCAGCAGCTCTGGAACCCTCGGGACTAGCGGGGGAACTGAAGATACGCAGTATTTT.

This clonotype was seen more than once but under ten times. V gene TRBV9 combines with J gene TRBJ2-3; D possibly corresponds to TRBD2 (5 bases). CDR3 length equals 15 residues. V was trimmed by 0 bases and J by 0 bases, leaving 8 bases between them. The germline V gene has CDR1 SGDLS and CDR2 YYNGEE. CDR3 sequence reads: CASSVGTLSTDTQYF. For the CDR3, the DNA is TGTGCCAGCAGCGTAGGGACTTTAAGCACAGATACGCAGTATTTT. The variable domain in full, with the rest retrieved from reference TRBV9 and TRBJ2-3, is DSGVTQTPKHLITATGQRVTLRCSPRSGDLSVYWYQQSLDQGLQFLIQYYNGEERAKGNILERFSAQQFPDLHSELNLSSLELGDSALYFCASSVGTLSTDTQYFGPGTRLTVL.

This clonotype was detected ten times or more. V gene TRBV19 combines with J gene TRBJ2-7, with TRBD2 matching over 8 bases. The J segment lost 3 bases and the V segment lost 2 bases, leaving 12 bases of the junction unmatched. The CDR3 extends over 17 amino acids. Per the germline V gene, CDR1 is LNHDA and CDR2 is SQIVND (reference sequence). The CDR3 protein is CASSITSGSPLFYEQYF. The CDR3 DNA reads TGTGCCAGTAGTATAACTAGCGGTTCCCCACTCTTCTACGAGCAGTACTTC.

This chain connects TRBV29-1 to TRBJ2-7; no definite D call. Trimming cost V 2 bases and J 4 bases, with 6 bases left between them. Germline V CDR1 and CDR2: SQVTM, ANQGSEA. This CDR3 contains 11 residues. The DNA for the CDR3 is TGCAGCGTTGAAACAGCTTACGAGCAGTACTTC. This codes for CSVETAYEQYF.

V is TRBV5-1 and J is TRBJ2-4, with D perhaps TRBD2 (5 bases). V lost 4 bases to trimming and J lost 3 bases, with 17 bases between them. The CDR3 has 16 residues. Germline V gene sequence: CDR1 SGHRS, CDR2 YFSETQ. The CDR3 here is CASSGLGDAVKNIQYF. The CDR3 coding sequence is TGCGCCAGCAGCGGCCTCGGGGATGCCGTCAAAAACATTCAGTACTTC.

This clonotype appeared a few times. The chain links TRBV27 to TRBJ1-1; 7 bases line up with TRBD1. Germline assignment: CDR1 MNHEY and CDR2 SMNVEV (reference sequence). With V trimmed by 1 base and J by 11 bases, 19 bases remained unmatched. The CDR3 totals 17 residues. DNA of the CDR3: TGTGCCAGCAGTTTATTCTCCTCAGGACAGGAGTCCTCAGTCGCTTTCTTT. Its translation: CASSLFSSGQESSVAFF.